This T cell receptor (beta chain) was captured by sequencing in a study of T cell clonotyping in hematopoietic cell transplantation. Method: immunoSEQ multiplex PCR; TCRdb's copy keeps in-frame clones and lacks some. The sample lists almost 20,000 clones; 70% to 85% were seen once. The ends were cut back, 3 bases at V and 3 bases at J, with 14 bases in the middle. This CDR3 region has 15 residues. The clonotype originates from a man aged 55 to 69 in good health. Some clones in this sample may be carry-over from other donors' samples. The chain links TRBV23-1 to TRBJ1-2, with a weak D call TRBD1 (6 bases). Being an ORF, TRBV23-1 has a function that is uncertain. Sequencing was carried out using peripheral blood mononuclear cells. The CDR3 nucleotides are TGCGCCAGCAGTCACATCTTGACAGGCGACTATGGCTACACCTTC. It yields the protein CASSHILTGDYGYTF.